This T cell receptor (beta chain) was sequenced during a study of blood T cell repertoires in COVID-19. Profiled with immunoSEQ multiplex PCR; TCRdb holds only in-frame clones, not every one. The data contain 200,000 to 250,000 clones, approximately 78% of them singletons. This clone was found once. CDR1 LGHNA and CDR2 YNFKEQ come from the germline V gene. This CDR3 is 15 amino acids long. Trimming stripped 0 bases from V and 1 base from J, with 7 bases between. The chain combines TRBV4-2 with TRBJ1-5; tentative D call: TRBD1 (5 bases). Source material: peripheral blood. The receptor was derived from a woman of 80 years or more with COVID-19, enrolled during active disease. CDR3 DNA sequence: TGTGCCAGCAGCCAAGATGGGGGGAGCAATCAGCCCCAGCATTTT. As protein: CASSQDGGSNQPQHF.